The entry that follows covers one T cell receptor beta chain sequence. The clone's antigen remains unknown. Per-nucleotide qualities are absent, and no much larger clonotype sits a single base away. Healthy HIV-negative adults with no recently reported acute infections or vaccinations were included as donors. All donors were Caucasian adults living in Nashville, Tennessee, USA. Magnetic negative selection was used to enrich CD4+ T cells, after which naive cells were positively selected on CD45RA and the negative fraction became the memory subset. After blood collection by leukapheresis, PBMCs were isolated using Ficoll-Histopaque density gradient centrifugation and then cryopreserved in the vapor phase of liquid nitrogen. Purity and quantity of every magnetically sorted T cell population were checked by analytical flow cytometry. Each sorted fraction had its genomic DNA isolated and then quantified by UV absorbance on a Nanodrop 2000c.

Using the deep immunoSEQ assay, TCR CDR3 regions were amplified from genomic DNA by multiplex PCR. Extracted genomic DNA from each cell subset was distributed evenly across all wells of several immunoSEQ 96-well plates, and each plate was treated as a replicate. Each replicate PCR for sorted subsets received roughly 0.2 ug genomic DNA, equal to 30,000 or so T cell genomes. Purified libraries were measured with a Qubit 3.0 fluorometer, size-checked on a Bioanalyzer 2100, and measured again with the KAPA Library Quantification kit. Each immunoSEQ 96-well plate was sequenced on its own single-read 150-cycle Illumina NextSeq 550 flow cell. Per the authors' processing: The immunoSEQ output contained only junctional sequences without quality scores, so filtering could not match that applied to full-length reads. Sequences were annotated with PyIR, a Python wrapper for IgBLAST v1.9, using IMGT germline references to assign V/J genes and CDR3. Reads were removed for weak V/J assignments (E-value above 1e-6), missing CDR3, stop codons, out-of-frame junctions, or ambiguous translated residues. A V3J clonotype was defined by an identical inferred V gene, J gene, and CDR3 amino acid sequence. The percentage overlap between two repertoires was calculated by dividing the number of shared unique clonotypes by the size of the smaller repertoire. RTK rarefaction, the Chao1 estimator, and Recon v2.1 estimates of unobserved clonotypes were used to assess repertoire richness. Generation probabilities for all TCRbeta clonotypes obtained by the gDNA method from a handful of donors were computed using OLGA. This immuneACCESS table, as held by TCRdb, lists in-frame sequences with V and J called but not all clones. Of the missing ones, under half trace to an unresolved V gene in checked studies; the others have no known cause. V and J calls plus clone size are reproduced from that table; the DNA served to infer D and trimming. For this sample there are roughly 1 million clones; about 77% appear just once. Approximately 1.5% of the sample belongs to the ten largest clones.

This record belongs to a study of shared clonotypes between healthy human individuals (dated by TCRdb to the early 2020s). As for the study more broadly: The cohort comprised two women and a few men aged 18 to 49 years. For each donor, CD4 naive and CD4 memory were each given three plates, CD8 naive was given two plates, and CD8 memory was given one plate. The study deeply sequenced blood TCR repertoires of five healthy adults to estimate repertoire size and the extent of clonotype sharing between individuals. Different laboratories and diverse techniques were used to prepare libraries and sequence TCR repertoires, to increase sequencing depth and limit assay-specific biases. Each donor's leukapheresis produced roughly between roughly 0.85 and 9.5 billion PBMCs.

What the study reported, not specific to this receptor: Compared with non-shared clonotypes, the clonotypes found in all four sorted-subset donors had higher generation probabilities. Sampling was restricted to blood, and TCR repertoires in tissue are likely to differ from TCR repertoires in blood. Rarefaction of sorted-subset datasets indicated incomplete sequencing despite the large sequencing depth. Based on pairwise subsampling, the degree of clonotype sharing among donors was expected to be affected by sequencing depth. Approximately 4.8% of naive CD4, roughly 3.6% of naive CD8, about 2.1% of memory CD4, and less than 0.45% of memory CD8 clonotypes were shared across several donors. The genetic and exposure-history diversity represented was limited by the small number of donors. Naive subsets generally had larger estimated clonotype richness than memory subsets.

Including cysteine and phenylalanine, the CDR3 has 15 amino acids. Solely the CDR3 DNA is kept, with 45 bases framed from the first base. Trimming takes 0 bases from V and 8 bases from J, and the germline ends sit 16 bases apart. Sequences LNHNV (CDR1) and YYDKDF (CDR2) are obtained from the germline V gene (reference sequence). The specimen was memory CD4+ T cells sorted from blood. This specimen's cell subset or site label, per the study, means: CD45RA-negative fraction. This receptor was taken from a man younger than 35 in good health. The chain was built from TRBV15 and TRBJ1-2; the D gene is perhaps TRBD1, on 6 matching bases. The CDR3 is CATSREKLGGWGYTF. The DNA reads TGTGCCACCAGCAGAGAAAAGTTAGGGGGTTGGGGCTACACCTTC.